The 14 T cell receptor beta chains below were found in one sample sequenced in a study of PD-1 blockade in classical Hodgkin lymphoma. The assay was immunoSEQ multiplex PCR, and TCRdb's table has in-frame clones only and misses some. Found here are just under 65,000 clones, more than 80% of them singletons; the top ten hold about 8%. Time point in this sample: cycle 4 day 1 (C4D1), after 5 to 7 weeks of nivolumab. Relapse was seen in all patients after autologous stem cell transplantation, and brentuximab vedotin exposure was variable. The sequencing here drew on peripheral blood mononuclear cells (PBMCs), taken before the fourth cycle of nivolumab. All receptors come from a human donor with classical Hodgkin lymphoma.

V is TRBV5-1 and J is TRBJ2-6; 8 nucleotides agree with TRBD1. The CDR3 consists of 18 residues. From germline, CDR1 is SGHRS and CDR2 YFSETQ. V was pared by 1 base and J by 1 base, with 7 bases of the junction left unmatched. The CDR3 is CASSLQAGGSSGANVLTF. The CDR3 DNA is TGCGCCAGCAGCTTGCAGGCAGGGGGCAGTTCTGGGGCCAACGTCCTGACTTTC.

The chain couples TRBV4-1 to TRBJ2-7; D is ambiguous. The ends were cut back, 0 bases at V and 0 bases at J, with 12 bases in the middle. Germline assignment: CDR1 MGHRA and CDR2 YSYEKL. The CDR3 covers 16 residues. The CDR3, as DNA: TGCGCCAGCAGCCAAGAAGGCTGGGGAAGCTCCTACGAGCAGTACTTC. Its translation is CASSQEGWGSSYEQYF.

The CDR3 sequence is CASSLTVNGPDTQYF. The CDR3 DNA sequence: TGCGCCAGCAGCTTGACCGTAAATGGTCCAGATACGCAGTATTTT. The genes are TRBV5-1 and TRBJ2-3, with no clear D. V was trimmed by 1 base and J by 4 bases, leaving 13 bases between them. Per the germline V gene, CDR1 is SGHRS and CDR2 is YFSETQ. The CDR3 length is 15 residues. The full variable domain, with the rest looked up from reference TRBV5-1 and TRBJ2-3, is KAGVTQTPRYLIKTRGQQVTLSCSPISGHRSVSWYQQTPGQGLQFLFEYFSETQRNKGNFPGRFSGRQFSNSRSEMNVSTLELGDSALYLCASSLTVNGPDTQYFGPGTRLTVL.

The chain combines TRBV29-1 with TRBJ2-7; TRBD2 matches 9 bases. Trimming took 8 bases from V and 2 from J; bases not matched to a gene: 7. The germline gives CDR1 SQVTM, CDR2 ANQGSEA. This CDR3 is built from 13 residues. The CDR3, as DNA: TGCAGCATCCATAGCGGGAGTACCTACGAGCAGTACTTC. Translating gives CSIHSGSTYEQYF.

V gene TRBV6-5 combines with J gene TRBJ2-7; the D gene is possibly TRBD2 (7 bases). The CDR3 length is 15 residues. The germline CDR1 and CDR2 sequences are MNHEY and SVGAGI. Trimming left V 5 bases short and J 6 bases short, with 20 bases between. The CDR3 region is CASSREGGRIVEQYF. DNA of the CDR3: TGTGCCAGCAGTCGAGAGGGGGGGCGCATAGTCGAGCAGTACTTC.

The V and J genes are TRBV7-2 and TRBJ2-7; the D gene could be TRBD1 or TRBD2 (6 bases each). Deletions cut 3 bases from V and 4 bases from J, with 13 bases between. Germline-derived CDR1 and CDR2 are SGHTA and FQGNSA. The CDR3 runs to 14 residues. The CDR3 DNA reads TGTGCCAGCAGCTTTTCGGGGGCTGGTTACGAGCAGTACTTC. Translated: CASSFSGAGYEQYF.

The V and J genes are TRBV27 and TRBJ2-2, with D possibly matching TRBD2 (6 bases). This CDR3 contains 16 residues. The germline V gene encodes CDR1 MNHEY and CDR2 SMNVEV (reference sequence). The V and J ends lost 5 bases and 4 bases respectively, with 17 bases between them. CDR3 nucleotide sequence: TGTGCCAGCAGTACAACGGGCGGGGACTCCACCGGGGAGCTGTTTTTT. Translating it yields CASSTTGGDSTGELFF.

The chain couples TRBV7-6 to TRBJ2-7; TRBD1 matches at 7 bases. V shed 4 bases, J shed 5 bases, and the junction held 5 bases outside the gene matches. Germline V gene sequence: CDR1 SGHVS, CDR2 FNYEAQ. The CDR3 is 13 amino acids. The CDR3 region has the DNA TGTGCCAGCAGCTCGTGGACAGGAAACGAGCAGTACTTC. Amino acid sequence: CASSSWTGNEQYF.

The CDR3 loop reads CASSLLSSANTEAFF. The CDR3 DNA sequence: TGTGCCAGCAGTTTGCTGTCGAGCGCGAACACTGAAGCTTTCTTT. This chain links TRBV28 with TRBJ1-1; D is uncertain. Trimming removed 3 bases from V and 1 base from J, with 12 bases in between. CDR1 is MDHEN and CDR2 is SYDVKM in the germline V gene. The CDR3 covers 15 residues.

The chain joins TRBV4-1 to TRBJ1-5; D not certain. This CDR3 spans 15 amino acids. The V and J ends lost 1 base and 0 bases respectively, with 7 bases between them. The V gene's germline CDR1 is MGHRA and CDR2 YSYEKL. CDR3 in DNA: TGCGCCAGCAGCCAAGTCCGGTTTAGCAATCAGCCCCAGCATTTT. Its translation is CASSQVRFSNQPQHF.

CDR3 amino acids: CASRGQGAYQPQHF. CDR3 nucleotide sequence: TGTGCCAGCAGGGGACAGGGGGCTTATCAGCCCCAGCATTTT. V is TRBV6-1 and J is TRBJ1-5; 12 nucleotides line up with TRBD1. The germline V gene encodes CDR1 MNHNS and CDR2 SASEGT. The CDR3 runs to 14 residues. V dropped 6 bases and J dropped 5; count of bases not matched to a gene: 2.

The chain has TRBV12-5 and TRBJ2-1; 12 positions agree with TRBD2. The germline V gene has CDR1 LGHNT and CDR2 FRNRAP. CDR3 length: 15 residues. V trimming: 4 bases; J trimming: 5 bases; junction bases outside the gene matches: 3. The CDR3 here is CASGSGLAGNNEQFF. The CDR3 DNA is TGTGCTAGTGGTTCGGGACTAGCGGGTAACAATGAGCAGTTCTTC.

The chain joins TRBV4-1 to TRBJ2-4, with a weak D call TRBD1 (5 bases). Germline V gives CDR1 MGHRA, CDR2 YSYEKL. V was clipped by 4 bases and J by 3 bases, with 13 bases between them. This CDR3 is built from 15 residues. The DNA of the CDR3 is TGCGCCAGCAGCCCAATGGGGCTGGGCAAAAACATTCAGTACTTC. It encodes CASSPMGLGKNIQYF.

This clone was found a few times. This sample also contains other DNA sequences that code for the same CDR3. The chain carries TRBV5-1 and TRBJ2-1; 9 positions match TRBD2. The germline gives CDR1 SGHRS, CDR2 YFSETQ. The CDR3 totals 16 residues. V shed 4 bases, J shed 7 bases, and the junction held 12 bases outside the gene matches. CDR3 region: CASSLLTRGGRNEQFF. DNA for the CDR3: TGCGCCAGCAGCCTACTAACGCGGGGGGGCCGAAATGAGCAGTTCTTC.